These 27 T cell receptor beta chains share one sample of origin, sequenced in a study of TIL therapy for anti-PD-1-resistant metastatic lung cancer. The libraries were made with immunoSEQ v3. Sequencing used immunoSEQ multiplex PCR; TCRdb keeps in-frame clones, though not all of them. Of 10,000 or so clones detected, about 80% appear once; the ten largest clones hold roughly a tenth. Time point: pre-treatment sample, taken before nivolumab and TIL therapy. This specimen was blood, taken at baseline. These receptors were collected from a person between 25 and 80 years old with non-small cell lung cancer.

This clone was recorded once. CDR3 bases: TGTGCCAGCCGCGGGCCGTCCCCGCCGTTTAACTATGGCTACACCTTC. Its translation is CASRGPSPPFNYGYTF. This chain links TRBV13 with TRBJ1-2; D is unresolved. Between the trimmed V and J ends, which lost 8 bases and 1 base, there was a span of 20 bases. Germline lookup yields CDR1 PRHDT and CDR2 FYEKMQ (reference sequence). CDR3 length: 16 residues.

The V call is TRBV7-7, the J call TRBJ2-5, with D possibly TRBD1 on 6 matching bases. Between the trimmed V and J ends, which lost 1 base and 3 bases, there was a span of 9 bases. The CDR3 is 14 amino acids. Germline loops: CDR1 SSHAT, CDR2 FNYEAQ (reference sequence). The DNA for the CDR3 is TGTGCCAGCAGCTTAGTCCCAGGGGAAGAGACCCAGTACTTC. Its protein is CASSLVPGEETQYF.

The chain employs TRBV2 and TRBJ2-3; D is unclear. Looked up from germline, CDR1 is SNHLY and CDR2 is FYNNEI. Trimming left V 1 base short and J 0 bases short, with 11 bases between. The CDR3 length is 16 residues. CDR3 in amino acids: CASSEVRVSSTDTQYF. CDR3 bases: TGTGCCAGCAGTGAAGTACGGGTATCTAGCACAGATACGCAGTATTTT.

The V call is TRBV5-1, the J call TRBJ2-5; 8 nucleotides align to TRBD2. The V gene end was trimmed by 4 bases and the J gene end by 2 bases; junction bases not matched to a gene: 10. CDR1 is SGHRS and CDR2 is YFSETQ in the germline V gene. This CDR3 comprises 16 residues. CDR3 in amino acids: CASSAPGLDSQETQYF. The CDR3 region has the DNA TGCGCCAGCAGCGCTCCGGGACTAGATTCACAAGAGACCCAGTACTTC.

The rearrangement joins TRBV6-1 to TRBJ1-5; the D gene is possibly TRBD1 (5 bases). Trimming left V 3 bases short and J 1 base short, with 7 bases between. The CDR3 extends over 14 amino acids. Per germline, CDR1 MNHNS and CDR2 SASEGT. The CDR3 spells CASSDRASNQPQHF. The CDR3 DNA reads TGTGCCAGCAGTGACAGGGCCAGCAATCAGCCCCAGCATTTT.

V is TRBV2 and J is TRBJ2-7, with 10 bases that match TRBD2. CDR1 is SNHLY and CDR2 is FYNNEI in the germline V gene. The CDR3 runs 15 residues. J gave up 5 bases and V 7 bases, and 11 bases lay outside the gene matches. The CDR3: CASMAPGTSVNEQYF. The DNA of the CDR3 is TGTGCCAGCATGGCCCCTGGGACTAGCGTAAACGAGCAGTACTTC. The full variable domain, rest sourced from reference TRBV2 and TRBJ2-7, is EPEVTQTPSHQVTQMGQEVILRCVPISNHLYFYWYRQILGQKVEFLVSFYNNEISEKSEIFDDQFSVERPDGSNFTLKIRSTKLEDSAMYFCASMAPGTSVNEQYFGPGTRLTVT.

This clone was picked up a small number of times. This chain joins TRBV15 and TRBJ1-5; D is perhaps TRBD1 (6 bases). The CDR3 is 16 residues long. CDR1 and CDR2 from the germline V gene are LNHNV and YYDKDF (reference sequence). V lost 0 bases to trimming and J lost 3 bases, with 12 bases between them. The CDR3 sequence: CATSRDQGPYNQPQHF. CDR3 DNA sequence: TGTGCCACCAGCAGAGATCAGGGGCCCTACAATCAGCCCCAGCATTTT.

The rearrangement uses TRBV5-6 and TRBJ2-1; TRBD1 might be the D (5 bases). Germline V gene lookup returns CDR1 SGHDT and CDR2 YYEEEE. V lost 4 bases to trimming and J lost 3 bases, with 14 bases between them. This CDR3 is built from 15 residues. Here the CDR3 reads CASSIPLGDYNEQFF. The CDR3 DNA follows: TGTGCCAGCAGCATCCCCCTAGGGGACTACAATGAGCAGTTCTTC.

This clone has a single count. The chain has TRBV27 and TRBJ2-5; D unclear. CDR1 is MNHEY and CDR2 is SMNVEV in the germline V gene (reference sequence). The V end lost 2 bases, the J end lost 5 bases, and 12 bases lay between the germline ends. The CDR3 runs 14 residues. CDR3 bases: TGTGCCAGCAGTTTAATGGGTCTACGGGAGACCCAGTACTTC. It encodes CASSLMGLRETQYF.

This sequence joins TRBV9 and TRBJ2-3; either TRBD1 or TRBD2 may supply D (5 bases each). Deletions cut 0 bases from V and 2 bases from J, with 7 bases between. The CDR3 consists of 14 residues. The germline gives CDR1 SGDLS, CDR2 YYNGEE. The CDR3 DNA reads TGTGCCAGCAGCGTAGCGGGGACCACAGATACGCAGTATTTT. It yields the protein CASSVAGTTDTQYF.

The chain employs TRBV4-1 and TRBJ2-1, with 7 bases aligning to TRBD2. Germline V lookup: CDR1 MGHRA, CDR2 YSYEKL. The CDR3 is 15 residues long. V lost 2 bases, J lost 6 bases, and 7 bases stayed unmatched. CDR3 in amino acids: CASSQMSGVLNEQFF. As DNA, the CDR3 is TGCGCCAGCAGCCAAATGAGCGGGGTGCTCAATGAGCAGTTCTTC.

The rearrangement joins TRBV29-1 to TRBJ2-5, with 9 bases lining up with TRBD1. Germline trimming cut 8 bases from V and 5 bases from J; bases unmatched to any gene: 9. This CDR3 comprises 13 residues. Looked up from germline, CDR1 is SQVTM and CDR2 is ANQGSEA. The CDR3 nucleotides read TGCAGCCTCTGGACAGGGGTGGGTGAGACCCAGTACTTC. This gives the protein CSLWTGVGETQYF.

This clone occurred once. V usage is TRBV11-2 and J usage is TRBJ2-4; D remains unclear. The V end lost 7 bases, the J end lost 0 bases, and 10 bases lay between the germline ends. This CDR3 has 14 amino acids. The germline CDR1 and CDR2 sequences are SGHAT and FQNNGV. CDR3 in DNA: TGTGCCAGCACCCACAGCGTAGCCAAAAACATTCAGTACTTC. It yields the protein CASTHSVAKNIQYF.

V usage is TRBV6-1 and J usage is TRBJ2-2; 9 nucleotides agree with TRBD1. Germline CDR1 MNHNS, CDR2 SASEGT. CDR3 length equals 14 residues. With V trimmed by 1 base and J by 6 bases, 0 bases remained unmatched. The CDR3 is CASSEGTGAGELFF. CDR3 nucleotide sequence: TGTGCCAGCAGTGAAGGGACAGGGGCCGGGGAGCTGTTTTTT.

This clone has just a few counts. The genes are TRBV28 and TRBJ2-7; D remains ambiguous. The CDR3 consists of 14 residues. The V end was cut by 8 bases, the J end by 8 bases, with 22 bases between. CDR1 MDHEN and CDR2 SYDVKM come from the germline V gene. The CDR3 nucleotides are TGTGCCAGCGCCCCTGGAGCAGGCCAGCTTAAGCAGTACTTC. Translated: CASAPGAGQLKQYF.

The rearrangement uses TRBV20-1 and TRBJ2-3; D gene unclear. This CDR3 region has 10 residues. Germline loops: CDR1 DFQATT, CDR2 SNEGSKA (reference sequence). The V end lost 4 bases, the J end lost 5 bases, and 4 bases lay between the germline ends. CDR3 DNA sequence: TGCAGTGCTATGAGAGATACGCAGTATTTT. Its translation is CSAMRDTQYF.

Only a few counts were recorded for this clone. The rearrangement uses TRBV5-4 and TRBJ2-1; D is unclear. CDR3 size: 12 residues. V dropped 3 bases and J dropped 6 bases, with 7 bases sitting between them. In germline, CDR1 is SGHNT, CDR2 YYREEE (reference sequence). Written as DNA, the CDR3 is TGTGCCAGCAGCTATTATCGCAATGAGCAGTTCTTC. Its translation: CASSYYRNEQFF.

CDR3 in amino acids: CASSGGGGNQPQHF. The DNA of the CDR3 is TGTGCCAGCAGTGGTGGGGGTGGCAATCAGCCCCAGCATTTT. This sequence joins TRBV6-1 and TRBJ1-5; D might be TRBD1 (5 bases). This CDR3 comprises 14 residues. Trimming took 4 bases from V and 2 from J, leaving 9 bases between them. Germline CDR1 MNHNS, CDR2 SASEGT.

This sequence joins TRBV7-8 and TRBJ2-2, with a weak D call TRBD2 (7 bases). Trimming took 0 bases from V and 6 from J, leaving 23 bases between them. Germline V CDR1 and CDR2: SGHVS, FQNEAQ. The CDR3 loop spans 19 amino acids. The CDR3 nucleotides are TGTGCCAGCAGCTTAGCGCGGGGGCCCCGGGACCAGTTCGCCGGGGAGCTGTTTTTT. This sequence encodes CASSLARGPRDQFAGELFF.

The chain has TRBV27 and TRBJ2-7, with 8 positions matching TRBD2. CDR3 length equals 18 residues. The germline V gene has CDR1 MNHEY and CDR2 SMNVEV (reference sequence). Trimming cost V 2 bases and J 4 bases; bases outside gene matches: 16. The CDR3 sequence is CASSLTPGGVSTPYEQYF. CDR3 sequence (DNA): TGTGCCAGCAGTTTAACCCCCGGGGGGGTGTCTACGCCGTACGAGCAGTACTTC.

There are a few counts of this clone. The chain uses TRBV7-2 and TRBJ1-2, with 10 bases lining up with TRBD1. The CDR3 contains 14 residues. CDR1 and CDR2 from the germline V gene are SGHTA and FQGNSA. V lost 5 bases to trimming and J lost 7 bases; unmatched junction nucleotides: 7. The CDR3 loop is CASSAQGQGFGYTF. CDR3 DNA: TGTGCCAGCAGCGCCCAGGGACAGGGGTTTGGCTACACCTTC.

This clone has just one count. Written as DNA, the CDR3 is TGTGCCAGCAGCCCATCCCGACTCCTAGCGGGAGAGTACAATGAGCAGTTCTTC. It translates to CASSPSRLLAGEYNEQFF. The genes are TRBV5-6 and TRBJ2-1, with 10 bases aligning to TRBD2. V shed 4 bases and J 4 bases; nucleotides not matched to a gene: 14. This CDR3 is 18 amino acids long. Germline loops: CDR1 SGHDT, CDR2 YYEEEE. The variable domain in full, completed from reference TRBV5-6 and TRBJ2-1, reads DAGVTQSPTHLIKTRGQQVTLRCSPKSGHDTVSWYQQALGQGPQFIFQYYEEEERQRGNFPDRFSGHQFPNYSSELNVNALLLGDSALYLCASSPSRLLAGEYNEQFFGPGTRLTVL.

The sample holds one count of this clone. CDR3 in amino acids: CASSQVDMGFAYNEQFF. The DNA of the CDR3 is TGCGCCAGCAGCCAAGTTGATATGGGGTTCGCCTACAATGAGCAGTTCTTC. J is TRBJ2-1 and V is TRBV4-1; D is unresolved. CDR1 is MGHRA and CDR2 is YSYEKL in the germline V gene. Trimming left V 1 base short and J 2 bases short, with 15 bases between. The CDR3 contains 17 residues.

This clone was detected once. This rearrangement joins TRBV7-3 to TRBJ2-3; possible D gene TRBD2, 6 bases. The germline V gene encodes CDR1 SGHTA and CDR2 FQGTGA. This CDR3 has 16 amino acids. V was shortened by 4 bases and J by 0 bases, with 14 bases between the two germline ends. CDR3 sequence reads: CASSSGLQTSTDTQYF. The CDR3 coding sequence is TGTGCCAGCAGCTCGGGACTCCAGACTAGCACAGATACGCAGTATTTT.

V and J are TRBV5-4 and TRBJ2-1; D might be TRBD1 or TRBD2, each matching 6 bases. V shed 0 bases and J shed 6 bases, with 13 bases lying between them. CDR3 length equals 15 residues. Germline V lookup: CDR1 SGHNT, CDR2 YYREEE (reference sequence). The CDR3 nucleotides are TGTGCCAGCAGCTTGGCGGGGGCGCGAGTCAATGAGCAGTTCTTC. It codes for CASSLAGARVNEQFF.

This clone was seen only a few times. The chain employs TRBV27 and TRBJ2-7; D unresolved. Trimming cost V 1 base and J 5 bases, with 15 bases left between them. This CDR3 spans 15 amino acids. In germline, CDR1 is MNHEY, CDR2 SMNVEV (reference sequence). Here the CDR3 DNA reads TGTGCCAGCAGTTTATACAGCGAAGGGTTCCACGAGCAGTACTTC. It encodes CASSLYSEGFHEQYF.

This chain uses TRBV5-4 with TRBJ1-2; D might be TRBD1 (6 bases). V lost 0 bases to trimming and J lost 8 bases, with 14 bases between them. Germline assignment: CDR1 SGHNT and CDR2 YYREEE (reference sequence). The CDR3 contains 14 residues. The CDR3 bases are TGTGCCAGCAGCTTGGTCGGGGGGGCTGGCGGCTACACCTTC. Translating it yields CASSLVGGAGGYTF.